These 9 T cell receptor beta chains originate from one sample sequenced in a study of cytomegalovirus exposure and HLA in healthy donors. The PCR was carried out with 60 Vbeta primers and 13 Jbeta primers. Assay: immunoSEQ multiplex PCR; the TCRdb copy retains only in-frame clones and omits some. The data contain approximately 99,000 clones, around three quarters of them singletons. Sequencing was done on a sample of PBMCs. These receptors all stem from a male donor in good health and CMV-seropositive.

The chain carries TRBV30 and TRBJ2-5, with TRBD1 matching 10 bases. The CDR3 length is 15 residues. Trimming cost V 0 bases and J 0 bases; bases outside gene matches: 1. Germline V gives CDR1 GTSNPN, CDR2 SVGIG (reference sequence). The CDR3 DNA is TGTGCCTGGAGTGTGGGACAGGGGAACCAAGAGACCCAGTACTTC. Amino acids: CAWSVGQGNQETQYF.

The V and J genes are TRBV5-1 and TRBJ1-4; unclear D gene. Germline loops: CDR1 SGHRS, CDR2 YFSETQ. Trimming stripped 0 bases from V and 0 bases from J, with 6 bases between. The CDR3 totals 15 residues. The CDR3 DNA follows: TGCGCCAGCAGCTTGGCCCAAACAACTAATGAAAAACTGTTTTTT. Encoded protein: CASSLAQTTNEKLFF.

V is TRBV7-6 and J is TRBJ2-3, with 10 bases lining up with TRBD2. V was pared by 5 bases and J by 2 bases, with 4 bases of the junction left unmatched. This CDR3 has 15 residues. The germline CDR1 and CDR2 sequences are SGHVS and FNYEAQ. The CDR3 bases are TGTGCCAGCAGCATTAGCGGGGGGAACACAGATACGCAGTATTTT. This encodes CASSISGGNTDTQYF.

The chain employs TRBV6-6 and TRBJ1-5; tentative D call: TRBD1 (5 bases). This CDR3 spans 13 amino acids. The V end was cut by 8 bases, the J end by 5 bases, with 13 bases between. CDR1 is MNHNY, CDR2 SVGAGI, per germline (reference sequence). In nucleotides, the CDR3 is TGTGCCAGCGGAAAGGACAAGGATCAGCCCCAGCATTTT. It encodes CASGKDKDQPQHF.

The chain recombines TRBV30 with TRBJ1-6, with D maybe TRBD1 (6 bases). The CDR3 consists of 13 residues. Germline V gives CDR1 GTSNPN, CDR2 SVGIG (reference sequence). V was clipped by 1 base and J by 5 bases, with 6 bases between them. The CDR3 DNA follows: TGTGCCTGGAGTGGACAGGATAATTCACCCCTCCACTTT. It translates to CAWSGQDNSPLHF.

The chain recombines TRBV14 with TRBJ1-4, with D unresolved. Between the trimmed V and J ends, which lost 1 base and 7 bases, there was a span of 7 bases. This CDR3 has 13 residues. Per the germline V gene, CDR1 is SGHDN and CDR2 is FVKESK. The CDR3 DNA reads as TGTGCCAGCAGCCAAGGGGGAGGTGAAAAACTGTTTTTT. This codes for CASSQGGGEKLFF.

The chain links TRBV30 to TRBJ1-5, with D possibly matching TRBD1 (5 bases). The CDR3 is 15 residues long. The germline V gene has CDR1 GTSNPN and CDR2 SVGIG (reference sequence). V was cut by 0 bases and J by 0 bases, with 9 bases left in between. The CDR3 DNA reads TGTGCCTGGAGTGTGGGGGGAACTAGCAATCAGCCCCAGCATTTT. Residues: CAWSVGGTSNQPQHF. The whole variable domain, filled in from reference TRBV30 and TRBJ1-5, reads SQTIHQWPATLVQPVGSPLSLECTVEGTSNPNLYWYRQAAGRGLQLLFYSVGIGQISSEVPQNLSASRPQDRQFILSSKKLLLSDSGFYLCAWSVGGTSNQPQHFGDGTRLSIL.

Turning to this clone: Mismatch with germline at one junction end may stem from a read error. The chain joins TRBV7-7 to TRBJ2-2, with a tentative D call TRBD2 (7 bases). Germline values: CDR1 SSHAT, CDR2 FNYEAQ (reference sequence). There are 16 residues in the CDR3. This chain's CDR3 is CASSRDGGGSTGKLFF. The CDR3 DNA is TGTGCTAGCAGCCGAGACGGCGGGGGCAGCACCGGGAAGCTGTTTTTT. The full variable domain, rest sourced from reference TRBV7-7 and TRBJ2-2, is GAGVSQSPRYKVTKRGQDVTLRCDPISSHATLYWYQQALGQGPEFLTYFNYEAQPDKSGLPSDRFSAERPEGSISTLTIQRTEQRDSAMYRCASSRDGGGSTGKLFFGEGSRLTVL.

This chain joins TRBV7-6 and TRBJ1-4, with D possibly being TRBD1 (6 bases). Germline V lookup: CDR1 SGHVS, CDR2 FNYEAQ. The CDR3 is 15 amino acids. With 8 bases removed from V and 0 bases from J, the gap between germline ends came to 13 bases. CDR3 nucleotides: TGTGCCAGCGGGGGGGGCACAGCAACTAATGAAAAACTGTTTTTT. This translates into CASGGGTATNEKLFF.